This passage covers 20 T cell receptor beta chains from one sample sequenced in a study of shared clonotypes between healthy human individuals. Clones were sequenced by immunoSEQ multiplex PCR, and TCRdb holds only the in-frame ones, with some missing. The profile covers 450,000 to 700,000 clones, with roughly 95% appearing a single time and around 0.11% taken by the ten largest. The naive CD8 population came from CD45RO-negative cells selected for CCR7, without terminally differentiated effector memory CD45RA+ cells. Sequences were obtained from naive CD8+ T cells sorted from blood. These receptors originate from a woman under 40 in good health.

The chain carries TRBV27 and TRBJ2-7; D not certain. CDR1 is MNHEY, CDR2 SMNVEV, per germline (reference sequence). Trimming shortened V by 1 base and J by 4 bases, and 11 bases separated the two germline ends. The CDR3 has 14 residues. Written as DNA, the CDR3 is TGTGCCAGCAGTTTATACGCACAGAGTTACGAGCAGTACTTC. Residues: CASSLYAQSYEQYF.

V is TRBV28 and J is TRBJ2-1; no clear D. The CDR3 totals 14 residues. Germline V gene sequence: CDR1 MDHEN, CDR2 SYDVKM. The germline V and J ends were trimmed by 2 bases and 5 bases, with 10 bases remaining between them. In DNA, the CDR3 is TGTGCCAGCAGTTTACGAGGACCCGACAATGAGCAGTTCTTC. Translating gives CASSLRGPDNEQFF.

The chain has TRBV27 and TRBJ1-1; tentative D call: TRBD1 (6 bases). V shed 8 bases and J shed 4 bases, with 17 bases lying between them. Germline V CDR1 and CDR2: MNHEY, SMNVEV (reference sequence). The CDR3 is 14 residues long. The CDR3 sequence is CASQYTGRSTEAFF. The CDR3 nucleotides are TGTGCCAGCCAGTATACAGGGAGGTCCACTGAAGCTTTCTTT.

The chain couples TRBV14 to TRBJ1-5; unclear D gene. V dropped 1 base and J dropped 0 bases, with 4 bases sitting between them. This CDR3 spans 14 amino acids. Germline values: CDR1 SGHDN, CDR2 FVKESK. The CDR3 region has the DNA TGTGCCAGCAGCCAAGGCTATAGCAATCAGCCCCAGCATTTT. Protein: CASSQGYSNQPQHF.

The chain's CDR3 is CASSHASTDTQYF. The CDR3 DNA follows: TGTGCCAGCAGTCACGCTAGCACAGATACGCAGTATTTT. The chain combines TRBV27 with TRBJ2-3; D unresolved. The CDR3 consists of 13 residues. V lost 5 bases and J 0 bases, leaving 6 bases between the germline ends. Germline V gives CDR1 MNHEY, CDR2 SMNVEV (reference sequence).

This rearrangement joins TRBV30 to TRBJ2-3; 8 bases fit TRBD2. CDR1 is GTSNPN, CDR2 SVGIG, per germline (reference sequence). This CDR3 has 14 residues. V trimming: 0 bases; J trimming: 3 bases; junction bases outside the gene matches: 2. CDR3 DNA sequence: TGTGCCTGGAGTGTGCGGGAGGAAACAGATACGCAGTATTTT. Translated: CAWSVREETDTQYF.

This rearrangement joins TRBV19 to TRBJ2-7; 8 nucleotides agree with TRBD2. V lost 4 bases, J lost 3 bases, and 8 bases stayed unmatched. The CDR3 contains 15 residues. CDR1 and CDR2 from the germline V gene are LNHDA and SQIVND (reference sequence). The CDR3 region has the DNA TGTGCCAGTAGTACCTTGGCGGGAGGTATCTACGAGCAGTACTTC. Protein product: CASSTLAGGIYEQYF.

The chain uses TRBV28 and TRBJ2-7; D is unclear. Trimming removed 3 bases from V and 0 bases from J, with 9 bases in between. The germline V gene encodes CDR1 MDHEN and CDR2 SYDVKM. This CDR3 contains 14 residues. CDR3 sequence (DNA): TGTGCCAGCAGTTTTTGGCAGACCTCCTACGAGCAGTACTTC. Protein: CASSFWQTSYEQYF.

The chain links TRBV5-4 to TRBJ2-7; 7 bases line up with TRBD1. The CDR3 is made up of 15 amino acids. CDR1 is SGHNT, CDR2 YYREEE, per germline (reference sequence). Unmatched junction bases numbered 11, after V lost 1 base and J lost 7 bases. The CDR3 region is CASSLPGQAMGEQYF. DNA of the CDR3: TGTGCCAGCAGCTTGCCCGGACAGGCAATGGGGGAGCAGTACTTC.

The CDR3 region is CASSLREGTDTQYF. CDR3 nucleotide sequence: TGTGCCAGCAGTTTACGGGAGGGAACAGATACGCAGTATTTT. The genes are TRBV28 and TRBJ2-3; 8 bases fit TRBD2. There are 14 residues in the CDR3. Germline CDR1 MDHEN, CDR2 SYDVKM. V was pared by 2 bases and J by 3 bases, with 1 base of the junction left unmatched.

This clone showed up just once. This rearrangement joins TRBV5-4 to TRBJ2-7; the D call may be TRBD1 or TRBD2 (6 bases each). Germline CDR1 SGHNT, CDR2 YYREEE (reference sequence). V was clipped by 4 bases and J by 2 bases, with 10 bases between them. The CDR3 spans 13 residues. The DNA for the CDR3 is TGTGCCAGCAGCGCGGGACAAACCTACGAGCAGTACTTC. It specifies CASSAGQTYEQYF.

V and J are TRBV5-6 and TRBJ2-5; the D gene is possibly TRBD2 (5 bases). The germline V gene has CDR1 SGHDT and CDR2 YYEEEE. The CDR3 spans 14 residues. Trimming cost V 0 bases and J 3 bases, with 9 bases left between them. CDR3 residues: CASSLGLREETQYF. As DNA, the CDR3 is TGTGCCAGCAGCTTGGGACTACGGGAAGAGACCCAGTACTTC.

The chain couples TRBV11-2 to TRBJ2-1; 8 bases fit TRBD1. The length of the CDR3 is 17 residues. The V segment lost 6 bases and the J segment 5 bases; nucleotides outside the gene matches: 15. Germline V lookup: CDR1 SGHAT, CDR2 FQNNGV. The CDR3 region is CASRQGGTGRSHNEQFF. The CDR3 nucleotides read TGTGCCAGCAGACAGGGGGGTACGGGACGATCCCACAATGAGCAGTTCTTC.

V usage is TRBV27 and J usage is TRBJ2-7, with 8 bases that match TRBD2. Unmatched junction bases numbered 8, after V lost 4 bases and J lost 0 bases. Germline CDR1 reads MNHEY; CDR2 reads SMNVEV (reference sequence). CDR3 length equals 16 residues. The CDR3 DNA reads as TGTGCCAGCAGTTCGATAGCGGGACTCTACTCCTACGAGCAGTACTTC. It translates to CASSSIAGLYSYEQYF.

This chain links TRBV10-1 with TRBJ2-7; a weak D match, TRBD2 (5 bases). CDR1 is WNHNN and CDR2 is SYGVQD in the germline V gene (reference sequence). The V end lost 0 bases, the J end lost 4 bases, and 7 bases lay between the germline ends. The CDR3 runs 13 residues. This chain's CDR3 is CASSESEGYEQYF. CDR3 nucleotides: TGCGCCAGCAGTGAGTCTGAGGGATACGAGCAGTACTTC.

This chain connects TRBV28 to TRBJ2-7; possibly TRBD2 for D (7 bases). Germline lookup yields CDR1 MDHEN and CDR2 SYDVKM. V lost 6 bases, J lost 4 bases, and 13 bases lay in between. The CDR3 is made up of 13 amino acids. In DNA form, the CDR3 reads TGTGCCAGCAGGGCGGGGGCCCGGTACGAGCAGTACTTC. It encodes CASRAGARYEQYF.

V and J are TRBV6-5 and TRBJ2-2; 8 bases match TRBD1. V was pared by 4 bases and J by 1 base, with 2 bases of the junction left unmatched. In germline, CDR1 is MNHEY, CDR2 SVGAGI. The CDR3 runs to 15 residues. CDR3 in amino acids: CASSSGQVNTGELFF. The CDR3 nucleotides read TGTGCCAGCAGTTCGGGACAGGTGAACACCGGGGAGCTGTTTTTT.

This chain connects TRBV9 to TRBJ2-7; D is unresolved. Trimming left V 0 bases short and J 6 bases short, with 4 bases between. CDR1 is SGDLS, CDR2 YYNGEE, per germline. This CDR3 region has 11 residues. This chain's CDR3 is CASSVGVEQYF. The CDR3 bases are TGTGCCAGCAGCGTAGGGGTCGAGCAGTACTTC.

The chain combines TRBV2 with TRBJ1-2; D call uncertain. Trimming pared 0 bases from V and 2 bases from J, leaving 10 bases between. This CDR3 has 15 residues. Germline V CDR1 and CDR2: SNHLY, FYNNEI. The CDR3 coding sequence is TGTGCCAGCAGTGAAGCACCTTTCGCCAACTATGGCTACACCTTC. Amino acids: CASSEAPFANYGYTF.

This chain connects TRBV7-6 to TRBJ1-1, with D tentatively TRBD1 (5 bases). CDR1 and CDR2 from the germline V gene are SGHVS and FNYEAQ. V was trimmed by 3 bases and J by 4 bases, leaving 9 bases between them. CDR3 length: 13 residues. CDR3 loop: CASSLGEVTEAFF. The CDR3 coding sequence is TGTGCCAGCAGCTTGGGGGAAGTCACTGAAGCTTTCTTT.